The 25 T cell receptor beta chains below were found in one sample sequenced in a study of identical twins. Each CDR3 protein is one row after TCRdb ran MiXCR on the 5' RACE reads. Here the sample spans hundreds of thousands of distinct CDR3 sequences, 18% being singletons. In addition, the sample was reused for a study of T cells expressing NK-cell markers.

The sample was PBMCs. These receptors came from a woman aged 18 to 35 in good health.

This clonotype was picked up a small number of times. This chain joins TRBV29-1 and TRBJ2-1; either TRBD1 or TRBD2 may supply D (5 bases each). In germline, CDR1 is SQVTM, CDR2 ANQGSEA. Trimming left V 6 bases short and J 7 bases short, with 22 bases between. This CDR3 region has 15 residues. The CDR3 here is CSVIRDGTYSNEQFF. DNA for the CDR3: TGCAGCGTGATCCGGGACGGAACTTACTCTAATGAGCAGTTCTTC.

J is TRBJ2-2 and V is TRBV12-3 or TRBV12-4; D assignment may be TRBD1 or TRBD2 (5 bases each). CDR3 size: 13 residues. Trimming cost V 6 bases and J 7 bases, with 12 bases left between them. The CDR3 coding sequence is TGTGCCAGCAGGCCCCTTGGGGGCGGGGAGCTGTTTTTT. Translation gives CASRPLGGGELFF.

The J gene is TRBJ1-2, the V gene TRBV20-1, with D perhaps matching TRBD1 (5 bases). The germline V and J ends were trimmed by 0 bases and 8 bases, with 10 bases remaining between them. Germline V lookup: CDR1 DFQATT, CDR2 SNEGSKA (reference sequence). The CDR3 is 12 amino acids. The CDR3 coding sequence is TGCAGTGCTAGAGATCCCAAGGGGGGCTACACCTTC. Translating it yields CSARDPKGGYTF.

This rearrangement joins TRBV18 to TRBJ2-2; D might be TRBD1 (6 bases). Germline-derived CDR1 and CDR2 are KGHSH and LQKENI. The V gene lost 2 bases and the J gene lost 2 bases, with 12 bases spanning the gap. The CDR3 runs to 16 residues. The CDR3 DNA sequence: TGTGCCAGCTCACCAAGGACAGTCCGAAACACCGGGGAGCTGTTTTTT. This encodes CASSPRTVRNTGELFF. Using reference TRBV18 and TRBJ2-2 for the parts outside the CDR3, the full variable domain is NAGVMQNPRHLVRRRGQEARLRCSPMKGHSHVYWYRQLPEEGLKFMVYLQKENIIDESGMPKERFSAEFPKEGPSILRIQQVVRGDSAAYFCASSPRTVRNTGELFFGEGSRLTVL.

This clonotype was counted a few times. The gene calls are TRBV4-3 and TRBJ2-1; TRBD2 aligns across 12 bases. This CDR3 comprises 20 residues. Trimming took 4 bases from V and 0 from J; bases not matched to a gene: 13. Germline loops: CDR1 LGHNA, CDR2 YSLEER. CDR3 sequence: CASSPRGASGRAASYNEQFF. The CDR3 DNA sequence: TGCGCCAGCAGCCCACGCGGGGCTAGCGGGAGGGCGGCCTCCTACAATGAGCAGTTCTTC.

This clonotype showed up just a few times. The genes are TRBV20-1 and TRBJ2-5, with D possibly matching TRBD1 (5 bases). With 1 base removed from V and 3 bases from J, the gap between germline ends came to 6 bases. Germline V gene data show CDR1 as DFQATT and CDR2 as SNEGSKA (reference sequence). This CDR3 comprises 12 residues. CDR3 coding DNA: TGCAGTGCTAGAGCCAGGGAAGAGACCCAGTACTTC. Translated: CSARAREETQYF.

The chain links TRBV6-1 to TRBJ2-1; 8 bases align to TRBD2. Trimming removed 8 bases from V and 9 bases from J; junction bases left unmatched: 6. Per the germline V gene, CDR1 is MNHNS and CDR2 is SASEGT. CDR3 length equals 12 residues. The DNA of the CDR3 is TGTGCCAGCCGGGGGGGGGAAGTTGAGCAGTTCTTC. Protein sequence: CASRGGEVEQFF.

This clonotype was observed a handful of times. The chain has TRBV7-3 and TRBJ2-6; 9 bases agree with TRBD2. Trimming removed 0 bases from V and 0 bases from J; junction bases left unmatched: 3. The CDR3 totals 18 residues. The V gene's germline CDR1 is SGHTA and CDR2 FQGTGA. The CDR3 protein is CASSLTSSGGSGANVLTF. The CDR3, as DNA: TGTGCCAGCAGCTTAACTAGTAGCGGGGGCTCTGGGGCCAACGTCCTGACTTTC.

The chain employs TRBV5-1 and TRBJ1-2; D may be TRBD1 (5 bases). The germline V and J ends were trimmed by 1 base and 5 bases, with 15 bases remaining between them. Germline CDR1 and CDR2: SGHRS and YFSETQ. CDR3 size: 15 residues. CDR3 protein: CASSLSVGPDYGYTF. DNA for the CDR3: TGCGCCAGCAGCTTGTCTGTGGGACCTGATTATGGCTACACCTTC.

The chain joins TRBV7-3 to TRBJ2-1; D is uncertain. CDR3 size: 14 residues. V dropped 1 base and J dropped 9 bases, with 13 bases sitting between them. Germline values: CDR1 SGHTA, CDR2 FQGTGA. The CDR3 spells CASSLNTGYSEQFF. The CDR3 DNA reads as TGTGCCAGCAGCTTAAACACTGGGTATAGTGAGCAGTTCTTC.

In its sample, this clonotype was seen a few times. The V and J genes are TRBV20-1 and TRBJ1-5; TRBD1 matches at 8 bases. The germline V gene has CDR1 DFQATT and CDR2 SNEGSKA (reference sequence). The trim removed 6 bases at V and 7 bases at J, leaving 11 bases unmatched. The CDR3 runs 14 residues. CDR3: CSATTGGGGQPQHF. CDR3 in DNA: TGCAGTGCAACAACAGGGGGAGGAGGGCAGCCCCAGCATTTT.

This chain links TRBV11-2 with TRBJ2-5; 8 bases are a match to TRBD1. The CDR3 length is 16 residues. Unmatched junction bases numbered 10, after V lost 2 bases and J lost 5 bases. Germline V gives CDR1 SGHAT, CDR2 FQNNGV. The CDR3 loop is CASSLSDRGLSETQYF. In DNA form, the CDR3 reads TGTGCCAGCAGCTTAAGTGACAGGGGCCTTTCGGAGACCCAGTACTTC. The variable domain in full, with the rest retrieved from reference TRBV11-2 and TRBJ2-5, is EAGVAQSPRYKIIEKRQSVAFWCNPISGHATLYWYQQILGQGPKLLIQFQNNGVVDDSQLPKDRFSAERLKGVDSTLKIQPAKLEDSAVYLCASSLSDRGLSETQYFGPGTRLLVL.

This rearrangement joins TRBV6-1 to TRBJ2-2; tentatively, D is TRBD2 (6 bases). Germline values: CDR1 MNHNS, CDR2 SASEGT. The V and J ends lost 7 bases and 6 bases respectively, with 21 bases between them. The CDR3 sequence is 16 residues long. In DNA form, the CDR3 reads TGTGCCAGCACCTTGCGGGGCGGCCGGTTTGCCGGGGAGCTGTTTTTT. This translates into CASTLRGGRFAGELFF.

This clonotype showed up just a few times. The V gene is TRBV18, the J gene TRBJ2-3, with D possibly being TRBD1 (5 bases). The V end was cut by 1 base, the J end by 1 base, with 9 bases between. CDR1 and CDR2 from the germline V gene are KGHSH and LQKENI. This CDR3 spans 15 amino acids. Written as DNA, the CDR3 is TGTGCCAGCTCACCACAAAGGGGCGGCACAGATACGCAGTATTTT. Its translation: CASSPQRGGTDTQYF.

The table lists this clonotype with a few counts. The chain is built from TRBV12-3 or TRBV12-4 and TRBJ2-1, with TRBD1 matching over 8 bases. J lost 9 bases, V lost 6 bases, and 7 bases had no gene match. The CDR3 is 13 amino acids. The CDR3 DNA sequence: TGTGCCAGCAGCCAAAACAGGGGGTCTGAGCAGTTCTTC. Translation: CASSQNRGSEQFF.

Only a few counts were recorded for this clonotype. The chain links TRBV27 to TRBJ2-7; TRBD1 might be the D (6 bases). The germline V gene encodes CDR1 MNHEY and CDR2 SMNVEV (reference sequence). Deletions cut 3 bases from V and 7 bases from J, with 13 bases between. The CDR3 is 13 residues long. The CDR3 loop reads CASSLMRGNEQYF. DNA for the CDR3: TGTGCCAGCAGTTTGATGAGGGGGAATGAGCAGTACTTC.

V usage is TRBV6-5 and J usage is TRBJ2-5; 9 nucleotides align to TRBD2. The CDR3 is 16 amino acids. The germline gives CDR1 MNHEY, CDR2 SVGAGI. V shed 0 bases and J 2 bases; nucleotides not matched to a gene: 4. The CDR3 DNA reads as TGTGCCAGCAGTTACTCGGGACTAGCTGAACAAGAGACCCAGTACTTC. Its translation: CASSYSGLAEQETQYF.

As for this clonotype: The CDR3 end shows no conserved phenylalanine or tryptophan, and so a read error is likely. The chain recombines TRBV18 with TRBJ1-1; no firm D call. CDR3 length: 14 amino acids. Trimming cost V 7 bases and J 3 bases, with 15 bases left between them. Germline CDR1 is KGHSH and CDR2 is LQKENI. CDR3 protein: CASFRGLGDTEAFL. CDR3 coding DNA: TGTGCCAGCTTTCGTGGTCTTGGGGACACTGAAGCTTTCCTT.

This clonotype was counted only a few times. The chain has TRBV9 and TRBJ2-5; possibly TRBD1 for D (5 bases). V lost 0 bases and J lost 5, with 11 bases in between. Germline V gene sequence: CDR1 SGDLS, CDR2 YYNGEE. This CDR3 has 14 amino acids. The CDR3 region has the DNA TGTGCCAGCAGCGTAGGGACGCCAGGGGAGACCCAGTACTTC. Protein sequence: CASSVGTPGETQYF.

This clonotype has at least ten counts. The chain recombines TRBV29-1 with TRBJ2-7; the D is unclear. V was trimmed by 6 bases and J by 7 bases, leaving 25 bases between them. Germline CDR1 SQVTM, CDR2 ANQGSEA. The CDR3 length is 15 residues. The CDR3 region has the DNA TGCAGCGTCGTACCGTACTCCGGGCCCATGTCGGAGCAGTACTTC. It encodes CSVVPYSGPMSEQYF.

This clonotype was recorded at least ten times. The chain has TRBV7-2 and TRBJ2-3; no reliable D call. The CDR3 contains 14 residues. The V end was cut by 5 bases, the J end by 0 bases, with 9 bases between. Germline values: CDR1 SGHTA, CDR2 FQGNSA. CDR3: CASSPAPSTDTQYF. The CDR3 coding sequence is TGTGCCAGCAGCCCAGCGCCTAGCACAGATACGCAGTATTTT.

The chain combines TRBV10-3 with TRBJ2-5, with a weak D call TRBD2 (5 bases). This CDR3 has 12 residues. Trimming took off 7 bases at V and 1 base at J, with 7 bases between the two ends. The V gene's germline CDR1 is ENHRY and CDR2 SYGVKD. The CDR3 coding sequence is TGTGCCATCAACAGCGGCCAAGAGACCCAGTACTTC. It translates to CAINSGQETQYF.

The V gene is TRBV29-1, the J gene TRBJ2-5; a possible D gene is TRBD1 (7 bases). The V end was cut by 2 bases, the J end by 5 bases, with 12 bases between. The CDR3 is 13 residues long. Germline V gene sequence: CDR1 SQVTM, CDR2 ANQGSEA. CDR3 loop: CSVEPGGTETQYF. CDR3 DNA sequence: TGCAGCGTTGAACCAGGGGGGACGGAGACCCAGTACTTC.

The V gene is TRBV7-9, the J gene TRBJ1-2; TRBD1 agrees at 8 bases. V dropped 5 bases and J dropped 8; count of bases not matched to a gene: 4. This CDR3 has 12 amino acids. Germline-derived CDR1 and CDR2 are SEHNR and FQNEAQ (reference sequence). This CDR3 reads CASSRDRSGYTF. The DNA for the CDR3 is TGTGCCAGCAGCCGGGACAGGAGCGGCTACACCTTC. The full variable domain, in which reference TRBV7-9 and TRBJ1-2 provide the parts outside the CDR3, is DTGVSQNPRHKITKRGQNVTFRCDPISEHNRLYWYRQTLGQGPEFLTYFQNEAQLEKSRLLSDRFSAERPKGSFSTLEIQRTEQGDSAMYLCASSRDRSGYTFGSGTRLTVV.

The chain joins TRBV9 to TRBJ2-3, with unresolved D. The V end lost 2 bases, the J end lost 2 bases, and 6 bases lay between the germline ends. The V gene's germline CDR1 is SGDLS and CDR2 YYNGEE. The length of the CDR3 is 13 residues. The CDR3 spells CASSVRNTDTQYF. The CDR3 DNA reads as TGTGCCAGCAGCGTTCGAAACACAGATACGCAGTATTTT.